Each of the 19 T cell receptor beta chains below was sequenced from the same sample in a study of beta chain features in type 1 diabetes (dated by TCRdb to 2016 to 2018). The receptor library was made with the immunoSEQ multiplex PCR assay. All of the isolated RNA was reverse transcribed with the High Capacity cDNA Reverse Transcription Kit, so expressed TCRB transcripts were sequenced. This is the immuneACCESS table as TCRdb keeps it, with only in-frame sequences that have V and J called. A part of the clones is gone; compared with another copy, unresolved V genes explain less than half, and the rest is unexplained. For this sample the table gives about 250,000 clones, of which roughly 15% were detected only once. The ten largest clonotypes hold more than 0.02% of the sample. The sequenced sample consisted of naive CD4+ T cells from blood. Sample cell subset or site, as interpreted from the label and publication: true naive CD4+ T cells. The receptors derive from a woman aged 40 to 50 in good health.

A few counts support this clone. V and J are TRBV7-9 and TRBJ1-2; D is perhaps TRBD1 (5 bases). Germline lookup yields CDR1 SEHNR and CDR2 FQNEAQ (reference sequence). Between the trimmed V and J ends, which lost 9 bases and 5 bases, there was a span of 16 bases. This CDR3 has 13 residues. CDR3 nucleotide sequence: TGTGCCAGTCTCGGGCAGGGTCTATATGGCTACACCTTC. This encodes CASLGQGLYGYTF.

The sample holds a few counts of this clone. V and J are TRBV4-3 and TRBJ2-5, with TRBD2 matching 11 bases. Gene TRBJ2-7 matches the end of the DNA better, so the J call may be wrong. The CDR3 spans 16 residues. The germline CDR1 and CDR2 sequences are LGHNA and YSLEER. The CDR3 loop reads CASSPSSGGPLHEQYF. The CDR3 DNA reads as TGCGCCAGCAGCCCATCTAGCGGGGGGCCTCTACACGAGCAGTACTTC.

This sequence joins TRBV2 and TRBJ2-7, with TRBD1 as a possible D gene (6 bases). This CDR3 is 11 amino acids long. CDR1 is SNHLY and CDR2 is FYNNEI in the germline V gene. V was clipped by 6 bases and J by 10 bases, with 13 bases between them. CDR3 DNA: TGTGCCAGCAGGGCCGAGGGGGTTCAGTACTTC. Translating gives CASRAEGVQYF. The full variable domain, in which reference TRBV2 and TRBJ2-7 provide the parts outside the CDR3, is EPEVTQTPSHQVTQMGQEVILRCVPISNHLYFYWYRQILGQKVEFLVSFYNNEISEKSEIFDDQFSVERPDGSNFTLKIRSTKLEDSAMYFCASRAEGVQYFGPGTRLTVT.

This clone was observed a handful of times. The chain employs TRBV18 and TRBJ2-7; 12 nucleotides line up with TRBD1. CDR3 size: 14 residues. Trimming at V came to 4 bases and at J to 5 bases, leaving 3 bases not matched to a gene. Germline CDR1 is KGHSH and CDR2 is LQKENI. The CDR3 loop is CASSLGTGGDEQYF. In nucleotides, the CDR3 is TGTGCCAGCTCACTTGGGACAGGGGGCGACGAGCAGTACTTC.

CDR3 loop: CASSLGGLSGWSYEQYF. The CDR3 DNA reads TGTGCCAGCAGCTTAGGGGGTCTCAGCGGTTGGTCCTACGAGCAGTACTTC. The rearrangement links TRBV7-2 to TRBJ2-7, with TRBD2 as a possible D gene (5 bases). Per germline, CDR1 SGHTA and CDR2 FQGNSA. The ends were cut back, 1 base at V and 1 base at J, with 17 bases in the middle. This CDR3 spans 17 amino acids. The full variable domain, its missing parts supplied by reference TRBV7-2 and TRBJ2-7, is GAGVSQSPSNKVTEKGKDVELRCDPISGHTALYWYRQSLGQGLEFLIYFQGNSAPDKSGLPSDRFSAERTGGSVSTLTIQRTQQEDSAVYLCASSLGGLSGWSYEQYFGPGTRLTVT.

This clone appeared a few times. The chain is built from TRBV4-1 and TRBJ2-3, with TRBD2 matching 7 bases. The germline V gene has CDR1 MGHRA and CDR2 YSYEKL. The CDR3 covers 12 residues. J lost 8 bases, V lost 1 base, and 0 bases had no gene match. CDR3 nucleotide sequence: TGCGCCAGCAGCCAAGCGGGGGGTACGCAGTATTTT. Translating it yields CASSQAGGTQYF.

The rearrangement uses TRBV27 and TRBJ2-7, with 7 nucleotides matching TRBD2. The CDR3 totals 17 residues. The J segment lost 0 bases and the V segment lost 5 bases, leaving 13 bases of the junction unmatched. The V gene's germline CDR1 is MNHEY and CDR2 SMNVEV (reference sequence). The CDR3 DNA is TGTGCCAGCAGTCCCTTACTCCCTCGGGGGGTCTCCTACGAGCAGTACTTC. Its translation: CASSPLLPRGVSYEQYF.

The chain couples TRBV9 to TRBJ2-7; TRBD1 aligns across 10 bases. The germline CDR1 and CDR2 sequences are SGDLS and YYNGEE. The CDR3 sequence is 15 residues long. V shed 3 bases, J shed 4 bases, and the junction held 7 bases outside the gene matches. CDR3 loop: CASSEGDRGAYEQYF. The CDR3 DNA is TGTGCCAGCAGCGAAGGGGACAGGGGCGCGTACGAGCAGTACTTC.

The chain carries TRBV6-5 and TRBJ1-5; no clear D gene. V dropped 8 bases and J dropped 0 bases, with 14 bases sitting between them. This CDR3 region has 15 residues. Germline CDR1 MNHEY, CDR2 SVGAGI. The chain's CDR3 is CASLSRPNSNQPQHF. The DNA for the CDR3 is TGTGCCAGCCTGAGCAGGCCTAATAGCAATCAGCCCCAGCATTTT.

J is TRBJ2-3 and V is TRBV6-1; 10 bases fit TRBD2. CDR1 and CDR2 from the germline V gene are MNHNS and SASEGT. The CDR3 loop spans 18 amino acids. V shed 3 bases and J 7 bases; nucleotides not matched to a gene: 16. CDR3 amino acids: CASSDLLSGSGGEYTQYF. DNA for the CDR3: TGTGCCAGCAGTGACCTCCTTTCGGGGAGCGGGGGGGAATATACGCAGTATTTT.

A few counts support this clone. CDR3 in DNA: TGTGCCAGCTCACCTGGACAGTTCATGTCCTCCATATATTTT. This translates into CASSPGQFMSSIYF. V usage is TRBV18 and J usage is TRBJ1-3, with D perhaps TRBD1 (6 bases). CDR1 and CDR2 from the germline V gene are KGHSH and LQKENI. V shed 3 bases and J shed 11 bases, with 17 bases lying between them. This CDR3 comprises 14 residues.

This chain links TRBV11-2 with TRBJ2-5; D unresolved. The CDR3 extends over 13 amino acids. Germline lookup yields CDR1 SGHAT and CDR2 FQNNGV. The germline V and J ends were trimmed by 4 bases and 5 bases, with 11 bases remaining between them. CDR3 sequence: CASSSYVQETQYF. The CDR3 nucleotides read TGTGCCAGCAGCTCGTATGTACAGGAGACCCAGTACTTC.

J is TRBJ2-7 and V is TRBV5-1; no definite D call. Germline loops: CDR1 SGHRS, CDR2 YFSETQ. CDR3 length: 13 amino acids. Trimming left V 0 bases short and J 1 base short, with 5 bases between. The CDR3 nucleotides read TGCGCCAGCAGCTTGGGCAGTTCCTACGAGCAGTACTTC. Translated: CASSLGSSYEQYF.

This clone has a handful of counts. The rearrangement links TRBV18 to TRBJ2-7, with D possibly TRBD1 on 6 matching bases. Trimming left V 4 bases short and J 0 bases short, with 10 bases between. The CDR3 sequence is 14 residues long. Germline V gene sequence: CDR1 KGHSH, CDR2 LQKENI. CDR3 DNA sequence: TGTGCCAGCTCACGACAGACAGGCTCCTACGAGCAGTACTTC. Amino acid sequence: CASSRQTGSYEQYF.

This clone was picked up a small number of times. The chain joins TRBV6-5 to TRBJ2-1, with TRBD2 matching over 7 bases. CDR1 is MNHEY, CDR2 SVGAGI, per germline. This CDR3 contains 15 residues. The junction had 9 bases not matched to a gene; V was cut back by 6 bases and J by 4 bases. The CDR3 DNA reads TGTGCCAGCAGCTTCTCGGGGGGTTTATACAATGAGCAGTTCTTC. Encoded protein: CASSFSGGLYNEQFF.

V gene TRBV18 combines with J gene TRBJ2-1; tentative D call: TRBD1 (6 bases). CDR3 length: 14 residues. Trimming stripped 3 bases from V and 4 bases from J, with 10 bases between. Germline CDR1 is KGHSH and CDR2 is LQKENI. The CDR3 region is CASSPRQDYNEQFF. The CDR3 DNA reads TGTGCCAGCTCACCCAGACAGGATTACAATGAGCAGTTCTTC.

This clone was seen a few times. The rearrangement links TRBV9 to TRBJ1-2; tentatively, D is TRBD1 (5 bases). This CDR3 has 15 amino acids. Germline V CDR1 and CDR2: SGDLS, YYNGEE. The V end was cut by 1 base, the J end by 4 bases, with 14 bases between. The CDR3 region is CASSVSTESIYGYTF. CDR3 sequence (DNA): TGTGCCAGCAGCGTATCGACAGAAAGCATCTATGGCTACACCTTC.

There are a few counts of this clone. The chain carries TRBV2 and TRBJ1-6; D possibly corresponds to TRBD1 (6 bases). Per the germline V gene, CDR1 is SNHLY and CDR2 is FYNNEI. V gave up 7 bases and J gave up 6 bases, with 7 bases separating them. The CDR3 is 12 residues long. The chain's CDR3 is CASMDSNSPLHF. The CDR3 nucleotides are TGTGCCAGCATGGACAGTAATTCACCCCTCCACTTT. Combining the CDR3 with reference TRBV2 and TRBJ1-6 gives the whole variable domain EPEVTQTPSHQVTQMGQEVILRCVPISNHLYFYWYRQILGQKVEFLVSFYNNEISEKSEIFDDQFSVERPDGSNFTLKIRSTKLEDSAMYFCASMDSNSPLHFGNGTRLTVT.

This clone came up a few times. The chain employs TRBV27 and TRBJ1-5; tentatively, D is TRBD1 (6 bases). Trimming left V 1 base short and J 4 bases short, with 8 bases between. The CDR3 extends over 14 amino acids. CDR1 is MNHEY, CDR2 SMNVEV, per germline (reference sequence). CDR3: CASSLYRVNQPQHF. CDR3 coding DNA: TGTGCCAGCAGTTTATACAGGGTAAATCAGCCCCAGCATTTT.